The 8 T cell receptor beta chains given below trace back to one sample, sequenced in a study of CD8+ T cells in alopecia areata. Sequencing relied on a cDNA template that was reverse transcribed from extracted RNA. Sequenced by immunoSEQ multiplex PCR; TCRdb stores in-frame clones only, minus some. The sample yields 140,000 or so clones, approximately 56% seen once. The sample consisted of CD8+ T cells sorted from blood. The source is a human donor in good health.

The chain has TRBV25-1 and TRBJ2-2; the D is unclear. Germline CDR1 MGHDK, CDR2 SYGVNS. The CDR3 has 14 amino acids. Trimming pared 0 bases from V and 3 bases from J, leaving 5 bases between. For the CDR3, the DNA is TGTGCCAGCAGTGAATATAGGGACACCGGGGAGCTGTTTTTT. Translated: CASSEYRDTGELFF.

The J gene is TRBJ2-5, the V gene TRBV2; D is unclear. Germline assignment: CDR1 SNHLY and CDR2 FYNNEI. The CDR3 runs to 12 residues. Trimming stripped 2 bases from V and 5 bases from J, with 6 bases between. Here the CDR3 reads CASSESRETQYF. CDR3 coding DNA: TGTGCCAGCAGTGAATCACGGGAGACCCAGTACTTC.

The chain employs TRBV27 and TRBJ1-2; D may be TRBD1 (5 bases). Trimming took off 6 bases at V and 4 bases at J, with 12 bases between the two ends. Germline CDR1 MNHEY, CDR2 SMNVEV (reference sequence). The length of the CDR3 is 13 residues. CDR3 bases: TGTGCCAGCAGGACGTTTGGGGGCTATGGCTACACCTTC. Encoded protein: CASRTFGGYGYTF.

This chain links TRBV5-1 with TRBJ2-7; D perhaps matches TRBD1 (5 bases). Between the trimmed V and J ends, which lost 2 bases and 3 bases, there was a span of 12 bases. Germline assignment: CDR1 SGHRS and CDR2 YFSETQ. The CDR3 extends over 14 amino acids. CDR3 DNA: TGCGCCAGCAGCTTAGTGGGGCCCGACTACGAGCAGTACTTC. Translation: CASSLVGPDYEQYF.

The rearrangement links TRBV5-1 to TRBJ2-1, with 8 positions matching TRBD1. Germline V gene lookup returns CDR1 SGHRS and CDR2 YFSETQ. The CDR3 covers 15 residues. V gave up 4 bases and J gave up 13 bases; unmatched junction bases: 16. CDR3 sequence (DNA): TGCGCCAGCAGCCAAGACTTTGGGACAGGAGAAGGCCAGTTCTTC. Translating gives CASSQDFGTGEGQFF.

V and J are TRBV4-1 and TRBJ2-5; D perhaps matches TRBD2 (7 bases). The CDR3 extends over 18 amino acids. The V and J ends lost 2 bases and 4 bases respectively, with 23 bases between them. CDR1 MGHRA and CDR2 YSYEKL come from the germline V gene. CDR3 sequence reads: CASSQPPWGGRRGETQYF. CDR3 nucleotides: TGCGCCAGCAGCCAACCCCCGTGGGGGGGGCGAAGGGGAGAGACCCAGTACTTC.

The chain combines TRBV25-1 with TRBJ2-7; D gene unclear. The CDR3 runs 13 residues. Germline V gives CDR1 MGHDK, CDR2 SYGVNS. The V gene lost 3 bases and the J gene lost 0 bases, with 6 bases spanning the gap. CDR3: CASSDLSSYEQYF. CDR3 DNA: TGTGCCAGCAGTGATCTCAGCTCCTACGAGCAGTACTTC.

The chain links TRBV13 to TRBJ2-7; D remains ambiguous. CDR3 size: 15 residues. V was cut by 0 bases and J by 6 bases, with 15 bases left in between. Germline V gene sequence: CDR1 PRHDT, CDR2 FYEKMQ (reference sequence). The CDR3 reads CASSLGEPSVREQYF. As DNA, the CDR3 is TGTGCCAGCAGCTTAGGGGAGCCATCGGTTCGCGAGCAGTACTTC. The full variable domain, completed using reference TRBV13 and TRBJ2-7, is AAGVIQSPRHLIKEKRETATLKCYPIPRHDTVYWYQQGPGQDPQFLISFYEKMQSDKGSIPDRFSAQQFSDYHSELNMSSLELGDSALYFCASSLGEPSVREQYFGPGTRLTVT.